This T cell receptor beta chain was recorded in a study of post-analysis software for immune sequencing data. Broader study findings: The study found TRBV5-6, TRBV5-1 and TRBV20-1 among five TRBV segments more frequent in patients than controls.

cDNA libraries for TCR beta contained unique molecular identifiers. TCRdb called the PCR reads again in MiXCR, with one record for every CDR3 protein. This table has around 710,000 distinct CDR3 sequences, around 42% appearing once. Turning to this clonotype: Its specificity is unknown.

Germline V gene data show CDR1 as MNHEY and CDR2 as SVGAGI. Trimming shortened V by 3 bases and J by 1 base, and 10 bases separated the two germline ends. The CDR3 spans 14 residues. Input material: blood. The rearrangement links TRBV6-5 to TRBJ2-7; D is perhaps TRBD1 or TRBD2 (5 bases each). The sequence came from a girl aged 5-17 years with multiple sclerosis. In DNA, the CDR3 is TGTGCCAGCAGTTATTGGGACGGATCCTACGAGCAGTACTTC. It yields the protein CASSYWDGSYEQYF.